This T cell receptor (beta chain) was profiled in a study of T cells after yellow fever vaccination (dated by TCRdb to about 2019). In the study overall: Libraries from fractions with low cell numbers were prepared with the SMART-Seq v4 Ultra Low Input RNA kit. Bulk TCR alpha and beta repertoires were sequenced longitudinally to track T-cell clones before and after primary and booster YFV17D yellow fever vaccination. Two healthy male donors made up the cohort, one aged 18 to 30 years and the other aged 30 to 40 years. Blood was collected at multiple timepoints before and after primary and secondary immunization, and bulk PBMC replicates and cell subsets were isolated.

The full study reports these points: After the booster, most of the clones that had expanded following primary vaccination were detected again (96% of CD4 and around 90% of CD8), which suggests that memory was broadly maintained. Computational filtering was required because FACS-sorted repertoires could contain abundant contaminating clonotypes from the bulk population. Compared with the primary T-cell response, the secondary T-cell response was faster but weaker, reaching its peak on day 5 rather than on day 15. A small fraction of clonotypes appeared in both the CD4 and CD8 compartments, likely as a result of convergent recombination. Because the study included only a couple of donors, the extent to which the findings can be generalized is limited.

Synthesis of TCR cDNA relied on 5'RACE template switching, a step that introduced a universal primer site along with unique molecular identifiers. Priming for cDNA synthesis came from both the TCR alpha and TCR beta constant segments. Two PCR steps were used to amplify libraries, with sample barcodes and sequencing adapters being added in the second step. Sequencing of libraries was done on Illumina HiSeq 2500 (2x100 bp) or NovaSeq (2x150 bp). As for the authors' bioinformatics: MIGEC handled demultiplexing of reads and collapsing into UMI consensus sequences, while MiXCR performed V(D)J alignment. Vaccine-responding clonotypes were identified with edgeR using replicate PBMC samples, with FDR below 0.01 and a log2 fold change above 5 up to day 15 being required. CD4 or CD8 identity was assigned to each bulk clonotype according to whether the clonotype was present at higher abundance in the sequenced CD4 repertoire or the sequenced CD8 repertoire. Clones were called with MiXCR by TCRdb after fastp trimmed the public reads at Q25, and only in-frame beta chains were retained. Entries are consolidated by CDR3 protein sequence, retaining the most common genes and DNA. The V and J calls and clone size are TCRdb's, not the authors'. The sample data list some 560,000 distinct CDR3 sequences, and less than 20% of these were observed just once. More than 13% of the sample belongs to the ten largest clones.

Sample treatment or condition, as interpreted from the label and publication: live attenuated yellow fever vaccine strain. At each blood-draw timepoint, two biological replicates of bulk PBMCs were obtained. PBMCs were isolated from peripheral blood using a standard Ficoll-Paque protocol. TriZol was used to extract RNA from bulk PBMCs, from CD4 and CD8 fractions, and from dextramer-positive and dextramer-negative fractions. This clonotype was seen only a few times. There is no known antigen for this receptor. No clone much larger than this one lies a single base away; base qualities are absent. CDR1 and CDR2 are drawn from the germline V gene: ENHRY, SYGVKD. The germline ends are 8 bases apart after V is trimmed by 5 bases and J by 2 bases. The CDR3 covers 13 residues, taking in both the cysteine and the phenylalanine. CDR3 DNA is the only sequence kept; it has 39 bases, read in frame from the first base.

Sequencing was performed on PBMCs, taken 15 days after the yellow fever booster vaccination. The chain was built from TRBV10-3 and TRBJ2-3; the D gene cannot be named for sure. This receptor was taken from a man under 40 who received the YFV17D yellow fever vaccine. The CDR3 protein sequence reads: CAISNEDTDTQYF. The DNA sequence is given as TGTGCCATCAGTAACGAGGACACAGATACGCAGTATTTT.